This is a list of T cell receptor beta chains from one sample in a study of blood T cell repertoires in COVID-19. Using immunoSEQ multiplex PCR, the repertoire was profiled, and TCRdb retains in-frame clones only, with some absent. This sample carries tens of thousands of clones, roughly 87% of them seen once, and the ten largest clones take almost 5%. Sequences were obtained from peripheral blood. The source of these receptors is a woman in her forties or fifties with active COVID-19. CDR3s include the opening cysteine and the closing phenylalanine or tryptophan. Fields, in order: J gene, clone size, D gene, V gene, CDR3 DNA, CDR3 protein. D genes are given only for firm matches. Where a row states a size, it is once, few, many or the class of an expanded clone; other rows omit it.

J gene: TRBJ2-2; clone size: -; D gene: -; V gene: TRBV19; CDR3 DNA: TGTGCCAGTAGTATAATCGGGGGTAAGCACACCGGGGAGCTGTTTTTT; CDR3 protein: CASSIIGGKHTGELFF
J gene: TRBJ2-7; clone size: -; D gene: -; V gene: TRBV4-1; CDR3 DNA: TGCGCCAGCAGCCCCTTACCGGGGAGCTCCGAGCAGTACTTC; CDR3 protein: CASSPLPGSSEQYF
J gene: TRBJ2-3; clone size: -; D gene: TRBD1; V gene: TRBV5-1; CDR3 DNA: TGCGCCAGCAGCTTGGGACAGGGGGCTGGCACAGATACGCAGTATTTT; CDR3 protein: CASSLGQGAGTDTQYF
J gene: TRBJ2-2; clone size: -; D gene: -; V gene: TRBV28; CDR3 DNA: TGTGCCAGCGGAGACTTCACCGGGGAGCTGTTTTTT; CDR3 protein: CASGDFTGELFF
J gene: TRBJ1-4; clone size: few; D gene: TRBD1; V gene: TRBV7-8; CDR3 DNA: TGTGCCAGCAGCAACAGGGGGCTTGCTAATGAAAAACTGTTTTTT; CDR3 protein: CASSNRGLANEKLFF
J gene: TRBJ1-1; clone size: -; D gene: TRBD1; V gene: TRBV28; CDR3 DNA: TGTGCCAGCAGATTTCAGGACAGGGCCGGAACTGAAGCTTTCTTT; CDR3 protein: CASRFQDRAGTEAFF
J gene: TRBJ2-1; clone size: -; D gene: TRBD2; V gene: TRBV19; CDR3 DNA: TGTGCCAGTGGACTAGCGGGAGGACCCTATGAGCAGTTCTTC; CDR3 protein: CASGLAGGPYEQFF
J gene: TRBJ2-3; clone size: -; D gene: -; V gene: TRBV9; CDR3 DNA: TGTGCCAGCAGCCCCCCGCTTTTTGCAGGGGTTACAGATACGCAGTATTTT; CDR3 protein: CASSPPLFAGVTDTQYF
J gene: TRBJ1-1; clone size: many; D gene: -; V gene: TRBV6-1; CDR3 DNA: TGTGCCAGCAGTGCAGTAACCACAGGAACGAACACTGAAGCTTTCTTT; CDR3 protein: CASSAVTTGTNTEAFF
J gene: TRBJ1-6; clone size: few; D gene: -; V gene: TRBV9; CDR3 DNA: TGTGCCAGCAGCGTAGATCCAGGGGTGAATTCACCCCTCCACTTT; CDR3 protein: CASSVDPGVNSPLHF